A single TCR beta chain is shown here with its context. Its antigen is unidentified. During its preparation, the TCRbeta library received unique molecular identifiers. TCRdb reanalysed the PCR reads using MiXCR and keeps one entry per CDR3 protein. In the table there are 700,000 to 950,000 distinct CDR3 sequences, approximately 15% of which are singletons. V was pared by 0 bases and J by 12 bases, with 18 bases between. Germline-derived CDR1 and CDR2 are SGHNT and YYREEE (reference sequence). CDR3 size: 14 residues. These data belong to a study of T-cell reconstitution after alpha-beta-depleted transplantation in children. Whole-study findings and limits: About two months after transplant, alpha-beta T cells reportedly came from several hundred expanded graft clones. For some patients, TCRbeta diversity was high at day 60 because of recipient T cells and thymic progenitors that survived. Once a year had passed after transplant, T-cell counts and diversity came mostly from newly produced T cells.

The source was PBMCs, mostly from graft donor cells, collected 360 days after TCRalphabeta/CD19-depleted stem cell transplant. The origin of this receptor is a male patient under 18 who had a stem cell transplant for acute lymphoblastic leukemia, so the T cells may come from the graft donor. The chain couples TRBV5-4 to TRBJ1-2; D perhaps matches TRBD1 (5 bases). The CDR3 protein is CASSLVGDLAGHTF. CDR3 nucleotide sequence: TGTGCCAGCAGCTTGGTGGGGGATCTGGCTGGTCACACCTTC.